This TCR beta chain was sequenced during a study of blood T cell repertoires in COVID-19. CDR1 SEHNR and CDR2 FQNEAQ come from the germline V gene (reference sequence). The V gene lost 0 bases and the J gene lost 8 bases, with 10 bases spanning the gap. CDR3 length equals 13 residues. The repertoire was sequenced with immunoSEQ multiplex PCR; TCRdb's copy has only in-frame clones and lacks some. The sample carries 250,000 or so clones, about 89% recorded once. This TCR was recovered from a man between 40 and 49 years old with active or convalescent COVID-19. The J gene is TRBJ1-1, the V gene TRBV7-9; D is undetermined. The material sequenced was peripheral blood. The DNA for the CDR3 is TGTGCCAGCAGCTTAGCGACAAGAGGGGAAGCTTTCTTT. This encodes CASSLATRGEAFF.